A single sample is the source of the 29 T cell receptor beta chains below, sequenced in a study of CD8 T cells in ankylosing spondylitis. Overall study results and limits: Blood of patients with ankylosing spondylitis appeared to be characterized by a TCR beta motif of several highly homologous variants.

TCRdb reprocessed the 5' RACE reads with MiXCR, giving one entry per CDR3 protein. The table lists over 700,000 distinct CDR3 sequences, under 20% of them singletons. These receptors lack a known antigen. Sequencing was performed on blood, either unsorted or a sorted T cell fraction (not recorded which). The receptors come from a male donor with ankylosing spondylitis.

This clonotype showed up just a few times. At one of its ends the junction is not consistent with the germline gene, which may arise from a read error. This rearrangement joins TRBV7-2 to TRBJ2-1, with 13 bases identical to TRBD2. This CDR3 contains 12 residues. The germline gives CDR1 SGHTA, CDR2 FQGNSA. Here the CDR3 DNA reads TGTGCCAGCAGCGTTGGACTAGCGGGAGTTATCTTC. This gives the protein CASSVGLAGVIF.

This clonotype was picked up a small number of times. V and J are TRBV7-6 and TRBJ2-1, with 8 bases that match TRBD2. Germline values: CDR1 SGHVS, CDR2 FNYEAQ. This CDR3 has 16 amino acids. After removal of 5 bases from V and 4 bases from J, the junction contained 10 bases not matched to a gene. CDR3 nucleotides: TGTGCCAGCAGCCGCGGACCGGGACTAGGTTACAATGAGCAGTTCTTC. Protein: CASSRGPGLGYNEQFF.

The genes are TRBV9 and TRBJ2-7; possibly TRBD1 for D (6 bases). Germline-derived CDR1 and CDR2 are SGDLS and YYNGEE. This CDR3 contains 14 residues. V was shortened by 2 bases and J by 5 bases, with 14 bases between the two germline ends. For the CDR3, the DNA is TGTGCCAGCAGCGTGGGGCAGGGGATGCACGAGCAGTACTTC. This codes for CASSVGQGMHEQYF.

The sample holds a few counts of this clonotype. The chain couples TRBV4-2 to TRBJ2-7; 11 nucleotides line up with TRBD1. CDR3 size: 16 residues. Germline V gene sequence: CDR1 LGHNA, CDR2 YNFKEQ. V was clipped by 3 bases and J by 3 bases; unmatched bases: 7. The DNA of the CDR3 is TGTGCCAGCAGCCAGGTTCCGGGACAGGGGGACTACGAGCAGTACTTC. Residues: CASSQVPGQGDYEQYF.

The sample holds many counts of this clonotype. The chain employs TRBV5-1 and TRBJ2-7; D possibly corresponds to TRBD2 (5 bases). Germline V gene lookup returns CDR1 SGHRS and CDR2 YFSETQ. The length of the CDR3 is 13 residues. Trimming pared 6 bases from V and 2 bases from J, leaving 12 bases between. DNA of the CDR3: TGCGCCAGCAAGGATTGGGGAGCCTACGAGCAGTACTTC. Encoded protein: CASKDWGAYEQYF.

The J gene is TRBJ2-7, the V gene TRBV4-1; possible D gene TRBD1, 5 bases. V gave up 1 base and J gave up 5 bases, with 9 bases separating them. The CDR3 runs 13 residues. Germline V lookup: CDR1 MGHRA, CDR2 YSYEKL. The CDR3 sequence is CASSQVQGDEQYF. CDR3 sequence (DNA): TGCGCCAGCAGCCAAGTTCAGGGCGACGAGCAGTACTTC.

CDR3 coding DNA: TGCAGCGTTCGTGGAGGGGAGACCTACGAGCAGTACTTC. Translating gives CSVRGGETYEQYF. The chain uses TRBV29-1 and TRBJ2-7; D might be TRBD2 (6 bases). Trimming removed 5 bases at V and 2 bases at J, with 13 bases between. The CDR3 spans 13 residues. Germline V gene lookup returns CDR1 SQVTM and CDR2 ANQGSEA.

The rearrangement uses TRBV10-3 and TRBJ2-7, with TRBD1 matching over 9 bases. Trimming removed 7 bases from V and 2 bases from J; junction bases left unmatched: 6. Germline CDR1 reads ENHRY; CDR2 reads SYGVKD. CDR3 length equals 14 residues. The CDR3 protein is CAITADRGTYEQYF. CDR3 DNA: TGTGCCATCACCGCGGACAGGGGAACCTACGAGCAGTACTTC.

The J gene is TRBJ2-2, the V gene TRBV7-9, with D hard to call. The CDR3 contains 14 residues. Germline V gene sequence: CDR1 SEHNR, CDR2 FQNEAQ (reference sequence). V was pared by 5 bases and J by 1 base, with 8 bases between. The CDR3 DNA follows: TGTGCCAGCAGCCCTTCGCTGAACACCGGGGAGCTGTTTTTT. Its translation: CASSPSLNTGELFF. The full variable domain, completed using reference TRBV7-9 and TRBJ2-2, is DTGVSQNPRHKITKRGQNVTFRCDPISEHNRLYWYRQTLGQGPEFLTYFQNEAQLEKSRLLSDRFSAERPKGSFSTLEIQRTEQGDSAMYLCASSPSLNTGELFFGEGSRLTVL.

This chain uses TRBV6-1 with TRBJ2-2; D gene uncertain. CDR3 length equals 15 residues. The ends were cut back, 6 bases at V and 0 bases at J, with 11 bases in the middle. In germline, CDR1 is MNHNS, CDR2 SASEGT. CDR3 amino acids: CASSGKGSNTGELFF. CDR3 sequence (DNA): TGTGCCAGCAGCGGAAAGGGTTCGAACACCGGGGAGCTGTTTTTT.

This clonotype has just a few counts. The chain combines TRBV12-3 or TRBV12-4 with TRBJ1-2, with D unclear. The CDR3 is 13 amino acids. Trimming cost V 7 bases and J 6 bases, with 15 bases left between them. CDR3 coding DNA: TGTGCCAGCACTCGAGGCGGGAGGGATGGCTACACCTTC. It yields the protein CASTRGGRDGYTF.

This sequence joins TRBV12-3 or TRBV12-4 and TRBJ2-7; D is ambiguous. The CDR3 extends over 15 amino acids. V was shortened by 7 bases and J by 7 bases, with 23 bases between the two germline ends. The CDR3 region is CASTPGDRAGWEQYF. The CDR3 DNA reads as TGTGCCAGCACCCCGGGTGATAGGGCAGGTTGGGAGCAGTACTTC.

The V call is TRBV7-2, the J call TRBJ2-7; the match to TRBD1 covers 7 bases. Unmatched junction bases numbered 14, after V lost 5 bases and J lost 7 bases. This CDR3 is built from 15 residues. Germline CDR1 and CDR2: SGHTA and FQGNSA. The chain's CDR3 is CASSQRLEGAQEQYF. The DNA of the CDR3 is TGTGCCAGCAGCCAGAGACTTGAGGGGGCGCAAGAGCAGTACTTC.

This clonotype turned up a few times. V usage is TRBV20-1 and J usage is TRBJ2-7, with a possible D match to TRBD1 (6 bases). V gave up 6 bases and J gave up 0 bases, with 15 bases separating them. The CDR3 length is 14 residues. Germline lookup yields CDR1 DFQATT and CDR2 SNEGSKA (reference sequence). The CDR3 DNA sequence: TGCAGTGCCACAAGGAAGGGGGTCTCCTACGAGCAGTACTTC. Translated: CSATRKGVSYEQYF.

In its sample, this clonotype was seen many times. CDR3 region: CSATGTSGRIIDTQYF. CDR3 sequence (DNA): TGCAGTGCTACTGGGACTAGCGGGAGGATAATAGATACGCAGTATTTT. The gene calls are TRBV20-1 and TRBJ2-3; 15 nucleotides match TRBD2. The germline gives CDR1 DFQATT, CDR2 SNEGSKA (reference sequence). This CDR3 contains 16 residues. V shed 4 bases, J shed 5 bases, and the junction held 7 bases outside the gene matches.

This chain joins TRBV11-1 and TRBJ2-1, with 12 bases that match TRBD2. The CDR3 spans 18 residues. Germline assignment: CDR1 SGHAT and CDR2 FQDESV (reference sequence). V lost 5 bases to trimming and J lost 3 bases; unmatched junction nucleotides: 11. CDR3 sequence: CASSPGASGRANYNEQFF. CDR3 coding DNA: TGTGCCAGCAGCCCCGGGGCTAGCGGGAGGGCCAACTACAATGAGCAGTTCTTC.

This chain links TRBV7-9 with TRBJ2-5, with 12 bases aligning to TRBD2. The CDR3 is 17 residues long. Per the germline V gene, CDR1 is SEHNR and CDR2 is FQNEAQ (reference sequence). Trimming took 2 bases from V and 5 from J; bases not matched to a gene: 9. As DNA, the CDR3 is TGTGCCAGCAGCTTAACGCCTAGCGGGAGGGCCGGGGAGACCCAGTACTTC. It yields the protein CASSLTPSGRAGETQYF.

The chain combines TRBV29-1 with TRBJ2-3; D gene ambiguous. Trimming took 8 bases from V and 5 from J, leaving 8 bases between them. The CDR3 sequence is 10 residues long. Germline V lookup: CDR1 SQVTM, CDR2 ANQGSEA. As DNA, the CDR3 is TGCAGCATTTGGGGAGATACGCAGTATTTT. It is translated as CSIWGDTQYF.

This clonotype turned up a few times. The chain employs TRBV20-1 and TRBJ2-7; 7 bases are shared with TRBD1. CDR1 is DFQATT and CDR2 is SNEGSKA in the germline V gene (reference sequence). The V and J ends lost 5 bases and 1 base, in that order; junction bases with no gene match: 5. This CDR3 is 13 amino acids long. DNA for the CDR3: TGCAGTGCTTGGGACAGCCCTTCCTACGAGCAGTACTTC. This encodes CSAWDSPSYEQYF.

The chain is built from TRBV12-3 or TRBV12-4 and TRBJ2-7; D is possibly TRBD1 (6 bases). This CDR3 comprises 14 residues. The V and J ends lost 3 bases and 6 bases respectively, with 15 bases between them. This chain's CDR3 is CASSLTQGPSEQYF. The CDR3 DNA sequence: TGTGCCAGCAGTTTGACCCAGGGGCCGTCCGAGCAGTACTTC.

The sample holds a few counts of this clonotype. The chain joins TRBV9 to TRBJ2-4; D may match TRBD1 or TRBD2 (6 bases each). Germline-derived CDR1 and CDR2 are SGDLS and YYNGEE. The CDR3 has 13 amino acids. Trimming cost V 5 bases and J 9 bases, with 15 bases left between them. The chain's CDR3 is CASRRGTRGIQYF. The CDR3 bases are TGTGCCAGCAGACGGGGGACACGGGGCATTCAGTACTTC.

The V and J genes are TRBV9 and TRBJ2-1; D is ambiguous. The V end was cut by 2 bases, the J end by 7 bases, with 22 bases between. Germline V gives CDR1 SGDLS, CDR2 YYNGEE. The CDR3 is 17 amino acids. The CDR3, as DNA: TGTGCCAGCAGCGTCTCTTCGGCAGGCCCTTTTAGGAATGAGCAGTTCTTC. Translating it yields CASSVSSAGPFRNEQFF.

The CDR3 is CASSSGTGVGMNTEAFF. DNA of the CDR3: TGCGCCAGCAGCTCCGGGACAGGGGTAGGCATGAACACTGAAGCTTTCTTT. The chain links TRBV5-1 to TRBJ1-1, with 10 positions matching TRBD1. Germline CDR1 SGHRS, CDR2 YFSETQ. Unmatched junction bases numbered 8, after V lost 3 bases and J lost 0 bases. The CDR3 totals 17 residues.

This clonotype was counted between two and nine times. The CDR3 sequence: CAWTSGGEETQYF. DNA for the CDR3: TGTGCCTGGACTAGCGGGGGGGAAGAGACCCAGTACTTC. V gene TRBV30 combines with J gene TRBJ2-5; 12 bases agree with TRBD2. The V and J ends lost 4 bases and 3 bases, in that order; junction bases with no gene match: 0. Germline assignment: CDR1 GTSNPN and CDR2 SVGIG (reference sequence). CDR3 length: 13 amino acids. Combining the CDR3 with reference TRBV30 and TRBJ2-5 gives the whole variable domain SQTIHQWPATLVQPVGSPLSLECTVEGTSNPNLYWYRQAAGRGLQLLFYSVGIGQISSEVPQNLSASRPQDRQFILSSKKLLLSDSGFYLCAWTSGGEETQYFGPGTRLLVL.

The chain carries TRBV7-2 and TRBJ2-7; no definite D call. The CDR3 totals 15 residues. The V and J ends lost 2 bases and 0 bases respectively, with 11 bases between them. Germline V CDR1 and CDR2: SGHTA, FQGNSA. CDR3 loop: CASSLQLAASYEQYF. The CDR3 bases are TGTGCCAGCAGCTTACAATTAGCCGCCTCCTACGAGCAGTACTTC. Using reference TRBV7-2 and TRBJ2-7 for the parts outside the CDR3, the full variable domain is GAGVSQSPSNKVTEKGKDVELRCDPISGHTALYWYRQSLGQGLEFLIYFQGNSAPDKSGLPSDRFSAERTGGSVSTLTIQRTQQEDSAVYLCASSLQLAASYEQYFGPGTRLTVT.

The chain uses TRBV10-3 and TRBJ1-1; TRBD1 matches 10 bases. The ends lost 3 bases at V and 5 bases at J; junction bases unmatched: 6. This CDR3 comprises 15 residues. The germline gives CDR1 ENHRY, CDR2 SYGVKD. DNA of the CDR3: TGTGCCATCAGTGAAAGACAGGGGGCAAGGACTGAAGCTTTCTTT. Protein sequence: CAISERQGARTEAFF.

This sequence joins TRBV6-1 and TRBJ2-5, with 15 positions matching TRBD2. The CDR3 extends over 18 amino acids. The V and J ends lost 5 bases and 0 bases, in that order; junction bases with no gene match: 7. Germline values: CDR1 MNHNS, CDR2 SASEGT. CDR3 residues: CASSRGTSGGLYQETQYF. In DNA form, the CDR3 reads TGTGCCAGCAGTAGAGGGACTAGCGGGGGGCTGTACCAAGAGACCCAGTACTTC.

The chain carries TRBV25-1 and TRBJ2-3; 11 bases fit TRBD2. Germline CDR1 MGHDK, CDR2 SYGVNS. The CDR3 is made up of 17 amino acids. V lost 3 bases and J lost 2; bases outside the gene matches: 7. CDR3 sequence: CASSDFTSGSDTDTQYF. The DNA of the CDR3 is TGTGCCAGCAGTGATTTCACTAGCGGGAGCGACACAGATACGCAGTATTTT. Full variable domain (missing parts from reference TRBV25-1 and TRBJ2-3): EADIYQTPRYLVIGTGKKITLECSQTMGHDKMYWYQQDPGMELHLIHYSYGVNSTEKGDLSSESTVSRIRTEHFPLTLESARPSHTSQYLCASSDFTSGSDTDTQYFGPGTRLTVL.

This clonotype was observed a handful of times. The chain joins TRBV7-8 to TRBJ1-1, with D possibly TRBD1 on 6 matching bases. Trimming stripped 3 bases from V and 4 bases from J, with 9 bases between. CDR3 length: 13 residues. CDR1 and CDR2 (germline): SGHVS, FQNEAQ. CDR3: CASSFWGATEAFF. For the CDR3, the DNA is TGTGCCAGCAGCTTCTGGGGGGCCACTGAAGCTTTCTTT.